The 27 T cell receptor beta chains below come from one sample, sequenced in a study of blood T cell repertoires in COVID-19. Using immunoSEQ multiplex PCR, the repertoire was profiled, and TCRdb retains in-frame clones only, with some absent. The top ten clones hold under 75% of a sample with 35,000 to 50,000 clones, around 75% of them seen once. Sequencing was carried out using peripheral blood. The receptors derive from a man older than 75 with acute or convalescent COVID-19.

The V and J genes are TRBV5-5 and TRBJ2-1; TRBD2 aligns across 10 bases. The ends lost 4 bases at V and 9 bases at J; junction bases unmatched: 10. This CDR3 is 15 amino acids long. Germline V gene lookup returns CDR1 SGHKS and CDR2 YYEKEE (reference sequence). The CDR3 nucleotides are TGTGCCAGCAGCACCAGGGCTAGCGGGAGCGGTGAGCAGTTCTTC. Amino acid sequence: CASSTRASGSGEQFF.

The CDR3 loop is CASSPFGQGANIQYF. In DNA form, the CDR3 reads TGTGCCAGCTCACCATTCGGACAGGGGGCAAACATTCAGTACTTC. The V and J genes are TRBV18 and TRBJ2-4, with 11 bases that match TRBD1. Germline lookup yields CDR1 KGHSH and CDR2 LQKENI. There are 15 residues in the CDR3. The V gene end was trimmed by 2 bases and the J gene end by 6 bases; junction bases not matched to a gene: 3.

In its sample, this clone was seen once. This sequence joins TRBV7-6 and TRBJ1-2; possibly TRBD1 for D (6 bases). CDR3 length: 14 amino acids. From germline, CDR1 is SGHVS and CDR2 FNYEAQ. With 3 bases removed from V and 2 bases from J, the gap between germline ends came to 10 bases. The CDR3 loop reads CASSFGTGNYGYTF. The CDR3 DNA sequence: TGTGCCAGCAGCTTTGGCACAGGGAACTATGGCTACACCTTC.

This chain uses TRBV7-2 with TRBJ2-4; maybe TRBD2 (7 bases). This CDR3 comprises 15 residues. Looked up from germline, CDR1 is SGHTA and CDR2 is FQGNSA. Trimming pared 4 bases from V and 7 bases from J, leaving 17 bases between. The CDR3: CASSWGREMGNIQYF. CDR3 bases: TGTGCCAGCAGCTGGGGGCGGGAGATGGGGAACATTCAGTACTTC.

The V and J genes are TRBV5-6 and TRBJ1-5; TRBD1 might be the D (6 bases). Germline V gene data show CDR1 as SGHDT and CDR2 as YYEEEE. V was trimmed by 4 bases and J by 5 bases, leaving 13 bases between them. This CDR3 has 14 amino acids. The chain's CDR3 is CASSQQGIHQPQHF. The CDR3 nucleotides read TGTGCCAGCAGCCAACAGGGTATTCATCAGCCCCAGCATTTT.

The chain recombines TRBV28 with TRBJ2-5; D unresolved. The V end was cut by 6 bases, the J end by 3 bases, with 11 bases between. Germline V gene sequence: CDR1 MDHEN, CDR2 SYDVKM. The length of the CDR3 is 13 residues. This CDR3 reads CASSRGVEETQYF. DNA for the CDR3: TGTGCCAGCAGCCGAGGAGTGGAAGAGACCCAGTACTTC.

This chain joins TRBV6-5 and TRBJ2-1; TRBD1 aligns across 8 bases. The CDR3 totals 13 residues. V gave up 6 bases and J gave up 3 bases; unmatched junction bases: 1. Germline CDR1 is MNHEY and CDR2 is SVGAGI. CDR3 protein: CASRGTGYNEQFF. CDR3 bases: TGTGCCAGCAGAGGGACAGGCTACAATGAGCAGTTCTTC.

This clone was detected only a few times. The chain uses TRBV7-6 and TRBJ2-2; 9 positions agree with TRBD1. The length of the CDR3 is 18 residues. J was trimmed by 3 bases and V by 5 bases; bases with no gene match: 13. In germline, CDR1 is SGHVS, CDR2 FNYEAQ. CDR3 sequence: CASSLDRWTGDDTGELFF. CDR3 sequence (DNA): TGTGCCAGCAGCCTCGACCGGTGGACAGGGGATGACACCGGGGAGCTGTTTTTT.

The chain has TRBV24-1 and TRBJ2-4; tentative D call: TRBD2 (5 bases). Trimming took off 0 bases at V and 0 bases at J, with 20 bases between the two ends. CDR1 and CDR2 from the germline V gene are KGHDR and SFDVKD. CDR3 length: 20 residues. As DNA, the CDR3 is TGTGCCACCAGTGATTTGCGGTCCTTCAAGCGGATATCAGCCAAAAACATTCAGTACTTC. Residues: CATSDLRSFKRISAKNIQYF.

The sample holds one count of this clone. As DNA, the CDR3 is TGTGCCAGCAGTTACGACAGGGGGCGCTTGGTAGCTTTCTTT. It yields the protein CASSYDRGRLVAFF. This chain uses TRBV6-6 with TRBJ1-1; 10 bases agree with TRBD1. The CDR3 spans 14 residues. Trimming removed 2 bases from V and 10 bases from J; junction bases left unmatched: 7. The germline gives CDR1 MNHNY, CDR2 SVGAGI (reference sequence).

Regarding this clone: Other DNA variants within this sample encode the same CDR3. The chain combines TRBV19 with TRBJ2-7; 11 bases agree with TRBD2. The V gene's germline CDR1 is LNHDA and CDR2 SQIVND (reference sequence). CDR3 length: 14 amino acids. J lost 3 bases, V lost 5 bases, and 3 bases had no gene match. CDR3 sequence reads: CASSRLAGGYEQYF. Written as DNA, the CDR3 is TGTGCCAGTAGTCGGCTAGCGGGAGGCTACGAGCAGTACTTC.

This chain links TRBV7-2 with TRBJ2-1; D uncertain. Germline V gene data show CDR1 as SGHTA and CDR2 as FQGNSA. Trimming shortened V by 6 bases and J by 10 bases, and 10 bases separated the two germline ends. The CDR3 covers 11 residues. CDR3: CASSLRREQFF. The CDR3 coding sequence is TGTGCCAGCAGTCTTAGGCGGGAGCAGTTCTTC.

This clone was seen once. The CDR3 sequence is CAWSVRGYGVQGASKNIQYF. The CDR3 DNA reads as TGTGCCTGGAGTGTACGGGGGTATGGGGTACAGGGGGCTTCCAAAAACATTCAGTACTTC. The V and J genes are TRBV30 and TRBJ2-4; 9 bases match TRBD1. V gave up 0 bases and J gave up 2 bases; unmatched junction bases: 17. CDR1 and CDR2 (germline): GTSNPN, SVGIG (reference sequence). The CDR3 has 20 residues.

This rearrangement joins TRBV14 to TRBJ2-1; TRBD1 matches at 8 bases. The junction had 12 bases not matched to a gene; V was cut back by 4 bases and J by 7 bases. CDR1 and CDR2 from the germline V gene are SGHDN and FVKESK. The CDR3 is 16 residues long. CDR3 loop: CASSLLSQGAGNEQFF. The CDR3 DNA is TGTGCCAGCAGCCTCCTTTCCCAGGGGGCAGGGAATGAGCAGTTCTTC.

The genes are TRBV7-9 and TRBJ2-5; no reliable D call. Trimming removed 5 bases at V and 4 bases at J, with 8 bases between. This CDR3 contains 12 residues. CDR1 SEHNR and CDR2 FQNEAQ come from the germline V gene (reference sequence). The CDR3 DNA is TGTGCCAGCAGCCCCTACTCAGAGACCCAGTACTTC. Its translation: CASSPYSETQYF.

This clone was recorded once. The chain is built from TRBV19 and TRBJ2-3; 7 bases match TRBD1. Germline V lookup: CDR1 LNHDA, CDR2 SQIVND (reference sequence). Trimming removed 6 bases from V and 4 bases from J; junction bases left unmatched: 13. The CDR3 consists of 16 residues. CDR3 loop: CASSQTGFRNADTQYF. The CDR3 nucleotides read TGTGCCAGTAGCCAGACAGGGTTCAGAAATGCAGATACGCAGTATTTT.

This chain links TRBV5-5 with TRBJ1-4, with 10 bases lining up with TRBD1. The CDR3 extends over 16 amino acids. Germline V gene lookup returns CDR1 SGHKS and CDR2 YYEKEE (reference sequence). V was clipped by 3 bases and J by 8 bases; unmatched bases: 10. CDR3 coding DNA: TGTGCCAGCAGCTCATTAGGGGACAGGGGACGGGAAAAACTGTTTTTT. Its protein is CASSSLGDRGREKLFF.

The chain joins TRBV30 to TRBJ1-6; 7 bases match TRBD1. V lost 0 bases to trimming and J lost 10 bases; unmatched junction nucleotides: 6. Germline CDR1 GTSNPN, CDR2 SVGIG (reference sequence). The CDR3 length is 14 residues. Here the CDR3 DNA reads TGTGCCTGGAGTGTTGGGCAGGGGGTCTCACCCCTCCACTTT. Its translation is CAWSVGQGVSPLHF.

CDR3 coding DNA: TGTGCCAGCAGCTTACAGGCGGGAGAGTCCTACGAGCAGTACTTC. Its translation: CASSLQAGESYEQYF. The genes are TRBV7-9 and TRBJ2-7; 7 nucleotides line up with TRBD2. The CDR3 extends over 15 amino acids. With 2 bases clipped from V and 1 base from J, the junction kept 5 bases outside the gene matches. Looked up from germline, CDR1 is SEHNR and CDR2 is FQNEAQ (reference sequence).

The rearrangement links TRBV6-4 to TRBJ2-1; TRBD2 agrees at 12 bases. The J segment lost 16 bases and the V segment lost 0 bases, leaving 10 bases of the junction unmatched. The CDR3 loop spans 15 amino acids. Germline loops: CDR1 MRHNA, CDR2 SNTAGT. The CDR3 protein is CASSDSIASGRAQFF. The CDR3 nucleotides read TGTGCCAGCAGTGACTCGATTGCTAGCGGGAGGGCCCAATTCTTC.

The V call is TRBV19, the J call TRBJ1-3; TRBD1 aligns across 11 bases. CDR1 LNHDA and CDR2 SQIVND come from the germline V gene (reference sequence). This CDR3 spans 15 amino acids. J lost 7 bases, V lost 5 bases, and 7 bases had no gene match. CDR3 loop: CASSPGTGGKNTIYF. In DNA form, the CDR3 reads TGTGCCAGTAGTCCTGGGACAGGGGGTAAGAACACCATATATTTT.

V and J are TRBV28 and TRBJ2-7, with 9 nucleotides matching TRBD1. Germline V gene sequence: CDR1 MDHEN, CDR2 SYDVKM. The CDR3 extends over 12 amino acids. The trim removed 8 bases at V and 2 bases at J, leaving 1 base unmatched. The chain's CDR3 is CASGTGTYEQYF. CDR3 nucleotide sequence: TGTGCCAGCGGGACAGGGACCTACGAGCAGTACTTC. Together with reference TRBV28 and TRBJ2-7, the CDR3 gives the full variable domain: DVKVTQSSRYLVKRTGEKVFLECVQDMDHENMFWYRQDPGLGLRLIYFSYDVKMKEKGDIPEGYSVSREKKERFSLILESASTNQTSMYLCASGTGTYEQYFGPGTRLTVT.

The genes are TRBV28 and TRBJ2-1; TRBD2 aligns across 13 bases. Germline values: CDR1 MDHEN, CDR2 SYDVKM. CDR3 length equals 17 residues. J lost 5 bases, V lost 5 bases, and 9 bases had no gene match. This chain's CDR3 is CASSILAGGHGDNEQFF. The CDR3 DNA sequence: TGTGCCAGCAGTATACTAGCGGGAGGGCATGGTGACAATGAGCAGTTCTTC. Full variable domain (remainder filled in from reference TRBV28 and TRBJ2-1): DVKVTQSSRYLVKRTGEKVFLECVQDMDHENMFWYRQDPGLGLRLIYFSYDVKMKEKGDIPEGYSVSREKKERFSLILESASTNQTSMYLCASSILAGGHGDNEQFFGPGTRLTVL.

The rearrangement uses TRBV4-2 and TRBJ2-2; D unresolved. CDR3 length: 16 residues. V was trimmed by 1 base and J by 1 base, leaving 10 bases between them. Germline V lookup: CDR1 LGHNA, CDR2 YNFKEQ. CDR3 region: CASSQVQSGNTGELFF. The DNA for the CDR3 is TGTGCCAGCAGCCAAGTCCAGTCGGGGAACACCGGGGAGCTGTTTTTT.

The chain recombines TRBV6-5 with TRBJ1-2; TRBD1 might be the D (5 bases). The CDR3 sequence is 11 residues long. Looked up from germline, CDR1 is MNHEY and CDR2 is SVGAGI. The germline V and J ends were trimmed by 5 bases and 8 bases, with 9 bases remaining between them. DNA of the CDR3: TGTGCCAGCAGTCCTGGGGGGGGCTACACCTTC. Translation gives CASSPGGGYTF.

V is TRBV28 and J is TRBJ1-3; D is unresolved. The V gene lost 2 bases and the J gene lost 4 bases, with 9 bases spanning the gap. In germline, CDR1 is MDHEN, CDR2 SYDVKM. The CDR3 extends over 14 amino acids. The CDR3 bases are TGTGCCAGCAGTTTACCCGGGTCCGGAAACACCATATATTTT. Translation: CASSLPGSGNTIYF.

The chain employs TRBV28 and TRBJ1-2; 9 positions agree with TRBD1. The CDR3 extends over 16 amino acids. Germline V gene lookup returns CDR1 MDHEN and CDR2 SYDVKM. V lost 2 bases and J lost 10; bases outside the gene matches: 14. CDR3 in DNA: TGTGCCAGCAGTTTAACGGACAGGGGCCCCAAGAGGGACTACACCTTC. Its protein product is CASSLTDRGPKRDYTF.